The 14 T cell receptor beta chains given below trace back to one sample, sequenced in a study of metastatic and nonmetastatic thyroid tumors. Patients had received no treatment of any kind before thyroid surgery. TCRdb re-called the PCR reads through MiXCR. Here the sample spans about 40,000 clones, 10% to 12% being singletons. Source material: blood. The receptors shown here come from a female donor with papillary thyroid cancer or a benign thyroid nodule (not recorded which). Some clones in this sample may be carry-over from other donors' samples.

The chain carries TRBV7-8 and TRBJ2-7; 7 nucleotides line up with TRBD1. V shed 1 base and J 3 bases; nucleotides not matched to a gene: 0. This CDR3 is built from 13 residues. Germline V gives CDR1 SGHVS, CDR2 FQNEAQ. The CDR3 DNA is TGTGCCAGCAGCTTAGACAGGGGCTACGAGCAGTACTTC. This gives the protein CASSLDRGYEQYF.

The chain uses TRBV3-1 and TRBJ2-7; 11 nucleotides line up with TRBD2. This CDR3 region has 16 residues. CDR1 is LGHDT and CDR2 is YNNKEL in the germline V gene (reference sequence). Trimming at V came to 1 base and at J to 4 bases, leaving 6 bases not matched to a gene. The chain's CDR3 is CASSQGGTSGGYEQYF. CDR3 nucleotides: TGTGCCAGCAGCCAAGGTGGGACTAGCGGTGGGTACGAGCAGTACTTC.

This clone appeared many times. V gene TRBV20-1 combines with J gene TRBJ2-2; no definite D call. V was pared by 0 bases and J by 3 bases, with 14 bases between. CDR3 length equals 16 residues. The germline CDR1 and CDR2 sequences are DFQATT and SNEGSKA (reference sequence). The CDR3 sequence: CSAREAAGRYTGELFF. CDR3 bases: TGCAGTGCTAGAGAGGCAGCTGGGCGATACACCGGGGAGCTGTTTTTT.

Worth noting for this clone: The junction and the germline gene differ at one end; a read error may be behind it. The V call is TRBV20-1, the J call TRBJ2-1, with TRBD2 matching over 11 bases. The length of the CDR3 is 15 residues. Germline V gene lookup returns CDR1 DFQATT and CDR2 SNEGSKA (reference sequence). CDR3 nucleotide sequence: TGCAGTGCCAGAGATCGACTAGCGGGATGCAATGAGCAGTTCTTC. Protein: CSARDRLAGCNEQFF.

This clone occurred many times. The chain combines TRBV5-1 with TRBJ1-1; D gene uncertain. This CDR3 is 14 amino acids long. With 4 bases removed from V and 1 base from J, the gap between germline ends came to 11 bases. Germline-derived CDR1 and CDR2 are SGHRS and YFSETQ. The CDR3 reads CASSPNSQNTEAFF. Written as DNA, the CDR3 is TGCGCCAGCAGCCCGAATTCCCAGAACACTGAAGCTTTCTTT.

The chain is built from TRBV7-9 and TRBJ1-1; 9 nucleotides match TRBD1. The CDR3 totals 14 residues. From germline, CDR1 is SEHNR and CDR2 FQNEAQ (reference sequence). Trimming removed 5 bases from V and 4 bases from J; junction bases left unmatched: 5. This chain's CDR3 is CASSPGQGATEAFF. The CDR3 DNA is TGTGCCAGCAGCCCGGGACAGGGTGCCACTGAAGCTTTCTTT.

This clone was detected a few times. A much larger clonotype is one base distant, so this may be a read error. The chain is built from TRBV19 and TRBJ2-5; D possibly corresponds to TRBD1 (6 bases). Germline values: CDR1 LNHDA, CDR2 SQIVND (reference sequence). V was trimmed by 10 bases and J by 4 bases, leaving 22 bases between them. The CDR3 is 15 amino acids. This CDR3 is CATARVACRGETQYF. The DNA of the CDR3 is TGTGCCACCGCTAGGGTAGCGTGCAGGGGAGAGACCCAGTACTTC.

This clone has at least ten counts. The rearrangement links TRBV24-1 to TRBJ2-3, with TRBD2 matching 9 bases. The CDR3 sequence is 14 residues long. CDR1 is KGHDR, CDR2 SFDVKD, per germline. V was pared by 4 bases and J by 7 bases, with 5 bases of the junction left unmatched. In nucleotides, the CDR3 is TGTGCCACCAGTGACCCCAGCGGGGGGCATACGCAGTATTTT. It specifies CATSDPSGGHTQYF.

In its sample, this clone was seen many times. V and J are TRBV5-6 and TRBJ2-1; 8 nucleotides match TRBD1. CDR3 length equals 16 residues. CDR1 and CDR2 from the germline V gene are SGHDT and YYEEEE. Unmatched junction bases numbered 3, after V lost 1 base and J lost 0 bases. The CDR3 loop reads CASSLLGTGSYNEQFF. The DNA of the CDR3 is TGTGCCAGCAGCTTGCTTGGGACAGGCTCCTACAATGAGCAGTTCTTC. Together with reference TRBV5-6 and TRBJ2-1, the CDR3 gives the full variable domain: DAGVTQSPTHLIKTRGQQVTLRCSPKSGHDTVSWYQQALGQGPQFIFQYYEEEERQRGNFPDRFSGHQFPNYSSELNVNALLLGDSALYLCASSLLGTGSYNEQFFGPGTRLTVL.

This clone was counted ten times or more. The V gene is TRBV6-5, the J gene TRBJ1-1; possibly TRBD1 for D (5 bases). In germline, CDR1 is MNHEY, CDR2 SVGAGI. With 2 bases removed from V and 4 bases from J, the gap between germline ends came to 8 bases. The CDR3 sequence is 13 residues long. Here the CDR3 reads CASSYGAGTEAFF. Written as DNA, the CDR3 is TGTGCCAGCAGTTACGGGGCCGGCACTGAAGCTTTCTTT.

Written as DNA, the CDR3 is TGTGCCAGCAGTTTAAAATTAACGGTTTGGGGGCAGGGGGTCTTTGGGGCCAACGTCCTGACTTTC. Protein product: CASSLKLTVWGQGVFGANVLTF. The chain is built from TRBV12-3 or TRBV12-4 and TRBJ2-6; 7 bases are a match to TRBD1. This CDR3 is 22 amino acids long. V gave up 2 bases and J gave up 3 bases; unmatched junction bases: 22.

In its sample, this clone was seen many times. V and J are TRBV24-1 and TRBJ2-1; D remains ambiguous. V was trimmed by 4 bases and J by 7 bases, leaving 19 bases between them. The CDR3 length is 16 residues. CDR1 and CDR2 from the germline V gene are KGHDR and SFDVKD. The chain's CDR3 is CATSDLAGHGENEQFF. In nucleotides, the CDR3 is TGTGCCACCAGTGACCTGGCCGGCCATGGGGAAAATGAGCAGTTCTTC.

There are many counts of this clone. CDR3 sequence reads: CASSLNRPRGGRRPTDTQYF. The CDR3 nucleotides are TGTGCCAGCAGCTTAAACCGGCCAAGGGGCGGGAGAAGGCCCACAGATACGCAGTATTTT. The gene calls are TRBV7-3 and TRBJ2-3, with 7 nucleotides matching TRBD2. CDR3 length: 20 amino acids. Germline trimming cut 1 base from V and 2 bases from J; bases unmatched to any gene: 18. Germline CDR1 SGHTA, CDR2 FQGTGA. Drawing the rest from reference TRBV7-3 and TRBJ2-3, the complete variable domain is GAGVSQTPSNKVTEKGKYVELRCDPISGHTALYWYRQSLGQGPEFLIYFQGTGAADDSGLPNDRFFAVRPEGSVSTLKIQRTERGDSAVYLCASSLNRPRGGRRPTDTQYFGPGTRLTVL.

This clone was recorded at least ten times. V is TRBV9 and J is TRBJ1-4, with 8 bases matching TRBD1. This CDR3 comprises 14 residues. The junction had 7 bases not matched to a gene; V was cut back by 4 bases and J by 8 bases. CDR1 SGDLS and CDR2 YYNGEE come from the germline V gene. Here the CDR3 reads CASSSDRVGEKLFF. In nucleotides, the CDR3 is TGTGCCAGCAGCTCGGACAGGGTGGGCGAAAAACTGTTTTTT. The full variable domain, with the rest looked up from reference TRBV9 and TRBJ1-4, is DSGVTQTPKHLITATGQRVTLRCSPRSGDLSVYWYQQSLDQGLQFLIQYYNGEERAKGNILERFSAQQFPDLHSELNLSSLELGDSALYFCASSSDRVGEKLFFGSGTQLSVL.